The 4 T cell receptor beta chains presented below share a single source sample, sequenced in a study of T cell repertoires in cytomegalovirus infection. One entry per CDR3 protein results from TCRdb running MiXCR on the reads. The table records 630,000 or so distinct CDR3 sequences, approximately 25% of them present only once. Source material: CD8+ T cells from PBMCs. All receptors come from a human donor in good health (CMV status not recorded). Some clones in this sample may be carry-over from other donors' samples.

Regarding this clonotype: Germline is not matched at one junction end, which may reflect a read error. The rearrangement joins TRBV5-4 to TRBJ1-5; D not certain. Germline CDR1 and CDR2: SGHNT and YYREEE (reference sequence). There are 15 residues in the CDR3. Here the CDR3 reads CASSLFGESNRPQHF. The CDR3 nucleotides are TGTGCCAGCAGCCTCTTTGGGGAGAGCAATCGGCCCCAGCATTTT.

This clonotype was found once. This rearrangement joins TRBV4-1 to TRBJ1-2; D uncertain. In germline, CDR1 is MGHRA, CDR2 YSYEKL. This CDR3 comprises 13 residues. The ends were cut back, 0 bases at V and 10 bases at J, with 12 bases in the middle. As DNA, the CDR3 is TGCGCCAGCAGCCAAGATTTGGGGAGGGACTACACCTTC. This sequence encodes CASSQDLGRDYTF.

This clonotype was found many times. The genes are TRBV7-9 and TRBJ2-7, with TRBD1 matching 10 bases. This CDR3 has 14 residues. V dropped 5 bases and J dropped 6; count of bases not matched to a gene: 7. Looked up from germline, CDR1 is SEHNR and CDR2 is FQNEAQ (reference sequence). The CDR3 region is CASSTGQGSLEQYF. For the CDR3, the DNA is TGTGCCAGCAGCACGGGACAGGGGTCGCTCGAGCAGTACTTC.

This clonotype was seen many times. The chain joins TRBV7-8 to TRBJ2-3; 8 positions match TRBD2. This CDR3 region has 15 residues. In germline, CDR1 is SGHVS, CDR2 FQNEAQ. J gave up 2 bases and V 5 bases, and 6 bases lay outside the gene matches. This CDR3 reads CASSRGRGATDTQYF. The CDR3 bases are TGTGCCAGCAGCCGAGGGCGGGGGGCCACAGATACGCAGTATTTT.